This T cell receptor beta chain is from a study of technical replicates of blood from several donors. Profiling relied on immunoSEQ multiplex PCR, and the TCRdb table lists in-frame clones only, not all of them. The data contain 65,000 to 85,000 clones, about 93% of them seen just once; the ten biggest clones take up 0.39%. The source is a human donor in good health. Sequenced: T cells isolated from PBMCs.

For the CDR3, the DNA is TGTGCCAGTAGTATAGATCTCTGGAACAGCTCCTACGAGCAGTACTTC. It encodes CASSIDLWNSSYEQYF. The rearrangement uses TRBV19 and TRBJ2-7; D is unresolved. The CDR3 covers 16 residues. The germline V gene has CDR1 LNHDA and CDR2 SQIVND (reference sequence). Trimming pared 0 bases from V and 0 bases from J, leaving 12 bases between.